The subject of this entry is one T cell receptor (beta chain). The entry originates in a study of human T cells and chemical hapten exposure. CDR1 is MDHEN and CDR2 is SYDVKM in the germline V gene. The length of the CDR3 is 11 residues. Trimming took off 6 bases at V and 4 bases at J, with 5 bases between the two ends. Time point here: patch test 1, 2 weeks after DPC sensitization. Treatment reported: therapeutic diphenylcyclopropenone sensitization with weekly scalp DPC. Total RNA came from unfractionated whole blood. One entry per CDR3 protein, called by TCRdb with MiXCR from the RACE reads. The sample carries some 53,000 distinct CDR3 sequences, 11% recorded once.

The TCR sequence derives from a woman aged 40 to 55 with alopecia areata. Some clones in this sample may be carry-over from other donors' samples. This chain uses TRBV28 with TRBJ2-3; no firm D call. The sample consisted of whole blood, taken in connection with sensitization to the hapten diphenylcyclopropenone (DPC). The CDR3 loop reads CASSSADTQYF. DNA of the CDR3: TGTGCCAGCAGCTCCGCAGATACGCAGTATTTT.